Shown below are 7 T cell receptor beta chains from a single sample sequenced in a study of OX40 agonist ivuxolimab in advanced cancers. Clones were sequenced by immunoSEQ multiplex PCR, and TCRdb holds only the in-frame ones, with some missing. The table lists more than 70,000 clones, more than 80% of them singletons. The input for sequencing was CD4+ or CD8+ T cells sorted from blood, taken in a trial of the OX40 agonist ivuxolimab. The receptors come from an adult with an advanced solid tumor such as melanoma, head and neck, liver or kidney cancer.

The chain has TRBV5-1 and TRBJ2-7, with D possibly matching TRBD2 (7 bases). V was clipped by 3 bases and J by 1 base, with 14 bases between them. Looked up from germline, CDR1 is SGHRS and CDR2 is YFSETQ. The CDR3 extends over 15 amino acids. CDR3 sequence: CASSSGGTASYEQYF. In DNA, the CDR3 is TGCGCCAGCAGCTCGGGGGGCACCGCATCCTACGAGCAGTACTTC.

This clone is labeled as large. V usage is TRBV10-3 and J usage is TRBJ2-7; 7 bases are shared with TRBD2. CDR3 length equals 13 residues. Per germline, CDR1 ENHRY and CDR2 SYGVKD. V was clipped by 10 bases and J by 2 bases; unmatched bases: 8. CDR3 sequence: CATLGGLTYEQYF. The CDR3 DNA follows: TGTGCCACCCTGGGAGGGCTGACCTACGAGCAGTACTTC.

This clone was found once. The chain links TRBV6-6 to TRBJ1-1; possible D gene TRBD1, 5 bases. V was shortened by 6 bases and J by 0 bases, with 11 bases between the two germline ends. Germline assignment: CDR1 MNHNY and CDR2 SVGAGI (reference sequence). CDR3 size: 14 residues. The CDR3 coding sequence is TGTGCCAGCAGCCCTACAGGCCTGAACACTGAAGCTTTCTTT. Translation: CASSPTGLNTEAFF.

The genes are TRBV6-1 and TRBJ1-2, with D perhaps TRBD1 (6 bases). This CDR3 region has 13 residues. Per the germline V gene, CDR1 is MNHNS and CDR2 is SASEGT. With 3 bases removed from V and 6 bases from J, the gap between germline ends came to 11 bases. The CDR3 protein is CASSERAGDGYTF. The CDR3 DNA follows: TGTGCCAGCAGTGAGAGGGCAGGGGATGGCTACACCTTC.

The chain uses TRBV18 and TRBJ1-5; D is unresolved. The germline V gene has CDR1 KGHSH and CDR2 LQKENI. The CDR3 runs 15 residues. V dropped 2 bases and J dropped 5 bases, with 13 bases sitting between them. Here the CDR3 reads CASSPIFGVDQPQHF. CDR3 DNA sequence: TGTGCCAGCTCACCAATCTTCGGGGTGGATCAGCCCCAGCATTTT.

This clone came up a few times. V usage is TRBV7-9 and J usage is TRBJ2-3; the D gene is possibly TRBD2 (5 bases). Trimming took 7 bases from V and 0 from J, leaving 17 bases between them. The CDR3 runs 16 residues. The germline V gene encodes CDR1 SEHNR and CDR2 FQNEAQ (reference sequence). The DNA for the CDR3 is TGTGCCAGCACCTCTTTTCGGGGTAGGAGCACAGATACGCAGTATTTT. Residues: CASTSFRGRSTDTQYF. The full variable domain, with the rest looked up from reference TRBV7-9 and TRBJ2-3, is DTGVSQNPRHKITKRGQNVTFRCDPISEHNRLYWYRQTLGQGPEFLTYFQNEAQLEKSRLLSDRFSAERPKGSFSTLEIQRTEQGDSAMYLCASTSFRGRSTDTQYFGPGTRLTVL.

This chain links TRBV5-1 with TRBJ1-5; 8 bases are a match to TRBD1. Germline V lookup: CDR1 SGHRS, CDR2 YFSETQ. The CDR3 length is 15 residues. V lost 0 bases, J lost 5 bases, and 4 bases stayed unmatched. DNA for the CDR3: TGCGCCAGCAGCTTGGACGGACAGGGAGATCAGCCCCAGCATTTT. Translating gives CASSLDGQGDQPQHF.